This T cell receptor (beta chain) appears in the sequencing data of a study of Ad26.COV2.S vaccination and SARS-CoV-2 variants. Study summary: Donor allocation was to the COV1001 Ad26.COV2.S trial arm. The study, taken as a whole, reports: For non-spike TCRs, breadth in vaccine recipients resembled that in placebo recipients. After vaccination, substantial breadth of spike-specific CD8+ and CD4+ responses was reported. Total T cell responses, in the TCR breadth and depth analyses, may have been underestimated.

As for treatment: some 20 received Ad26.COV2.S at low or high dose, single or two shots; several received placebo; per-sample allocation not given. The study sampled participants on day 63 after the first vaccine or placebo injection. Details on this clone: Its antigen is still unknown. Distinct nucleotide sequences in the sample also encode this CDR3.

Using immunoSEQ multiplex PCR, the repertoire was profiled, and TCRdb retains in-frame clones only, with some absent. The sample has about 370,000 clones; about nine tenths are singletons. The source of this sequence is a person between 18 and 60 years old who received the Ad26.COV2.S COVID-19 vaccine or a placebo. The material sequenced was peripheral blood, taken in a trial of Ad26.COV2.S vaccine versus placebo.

CDR3 in DNA: TGCGCCAGCAGCTTGGATGGGAGCTACGAGCAGTACTTC. Its translation is CASSLDGSYEQYF. This rearrangement joins TRBV5-1 to TRBJ2-7; D is possibly TRBD2 (5 bases). The CDR3 is made up of 13 amino acids. Trimming cost V 0 bases and J 3 bases, with 7 bases left between them. Germline values: CDR1 SGHRS, CDR2 YFSETQ.